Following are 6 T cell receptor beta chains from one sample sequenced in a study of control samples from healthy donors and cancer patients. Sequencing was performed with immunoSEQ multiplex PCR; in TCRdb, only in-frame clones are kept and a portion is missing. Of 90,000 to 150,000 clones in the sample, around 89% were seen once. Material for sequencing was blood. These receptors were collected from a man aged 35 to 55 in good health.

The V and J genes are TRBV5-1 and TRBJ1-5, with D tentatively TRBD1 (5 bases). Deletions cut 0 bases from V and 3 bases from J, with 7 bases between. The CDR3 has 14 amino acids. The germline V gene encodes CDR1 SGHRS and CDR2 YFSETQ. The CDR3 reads CASSLAGHNQPQHF. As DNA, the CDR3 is TGCGCCAGCAGCTTGGCGGGGCACAATCAGCCCCAGCATTTT. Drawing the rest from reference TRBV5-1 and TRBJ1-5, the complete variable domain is KAGVTQTPRYLIKTRGQQVTLSCSPISGHRSVSWYQQTPGQGLQFLFEYFSETQRNKGNFPGRFSGRQFSNSRSEMNVSTLELGDSALYLCASSLAGHNQPQHFGDGTRLSIL.

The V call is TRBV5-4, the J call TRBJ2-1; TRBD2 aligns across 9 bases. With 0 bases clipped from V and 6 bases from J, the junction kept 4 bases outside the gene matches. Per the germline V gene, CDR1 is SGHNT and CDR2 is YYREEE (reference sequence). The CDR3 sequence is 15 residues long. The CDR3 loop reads CASSLALAGVNEQFF. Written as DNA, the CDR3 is TGTGCCAGCAGCTTGGCATTAGCGGGGGTCAATGAGCAGTTCTTC. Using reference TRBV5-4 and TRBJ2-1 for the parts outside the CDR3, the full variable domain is ETGVTQSPTHLIKTRGQQVTLRCSSQSGHNTVSWYQQALGQGPQFIFQYYREEENGRGNFPPRFSGLQFPNYSSELNVNALELDDSALYLCASSLALAGVNEQFFGPGTRLTVL.

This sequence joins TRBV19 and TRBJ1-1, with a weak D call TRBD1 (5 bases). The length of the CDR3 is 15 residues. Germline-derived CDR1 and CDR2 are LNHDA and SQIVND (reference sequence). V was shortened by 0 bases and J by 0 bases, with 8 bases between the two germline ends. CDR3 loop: CASSIEGRMNTEAFF. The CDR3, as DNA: TGTGCCAGTAGTATAGAGGGGCGTATGAACACTGAAGCTTTCTTT.

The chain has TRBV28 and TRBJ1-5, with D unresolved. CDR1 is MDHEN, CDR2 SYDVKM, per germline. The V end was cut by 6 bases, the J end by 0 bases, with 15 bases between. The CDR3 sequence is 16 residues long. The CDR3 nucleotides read TGTGCCAGCAGGACATCGACAAGGTTTAGCAATCAGCCCCAGCATTTT. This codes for CASRTSTRFSNQPQHF.

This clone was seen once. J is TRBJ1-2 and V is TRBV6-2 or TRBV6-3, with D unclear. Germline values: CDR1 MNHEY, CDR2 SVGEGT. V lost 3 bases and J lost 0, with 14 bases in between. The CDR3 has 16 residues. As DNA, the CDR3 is TGTGCCAGCAGTTATCTTGGACTGCAGGCTAACTATGGCTACACCTTC. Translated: CASSYLGLQANYGYTF.

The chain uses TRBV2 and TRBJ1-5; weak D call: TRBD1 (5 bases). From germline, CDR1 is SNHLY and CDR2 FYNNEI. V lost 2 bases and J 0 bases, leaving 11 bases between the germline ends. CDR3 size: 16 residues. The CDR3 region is CASSEKGTLSNQPQHF. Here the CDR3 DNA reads TGTGCCAGCAGTGAAAAAGGGACGCTTAGCAATCAGCCCCAGCATTTT. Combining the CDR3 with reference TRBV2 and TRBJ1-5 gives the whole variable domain EPEVTQTPSHQVTQMGQEVILRCVPISNHLYFYWYRQILGQKVEFLVSFYNNEISEKSEIFDDQFSVERPDGSNFTLKIRSTKLEDSAMYFCASSEKGTLSNQPQHFGDGTRLSIL.